The sequence of this T cell receptor beta chain was determined in a study of T cell responses to AZD1222 COVID-19 vaccine. Study overall: Whether given at about 4 or about 12 weeks, second doses were pooled. Study results and limitations: Baseline serology detected seropositivity in only a handful of AZD1222 recipients.

As concerns this clone: Its antigen remains unidentified.

The repertoire was sequenced with immunoSEQ multiplex PCR; TCRdb's copy has only in-frame clones and lacks some. The table has fewer than 150,000 clones, around 89% seen once; the top ten hold approximately 5%. This CDR3 comprises 12 residues. Trimming shortened V by 1 base and J by 14 bases, and 9 bases separated the two germline ends. Germline assignment: CDR1 SGHDN and CDR2 FVKESK. The clonotype was recovered from an adult in good health. The sample in question was peripheral blood, obtained on day 0 of AZD1222 vaccination. The gene calls are TRBV14 and TRBJ1-6; D not certain. The CDR3 protein is CASSQGLSTLHF. The CDR3 DNA follows: TGTGCCAGCAGCCAAGGGCTCTCGACCCTCCACTTT.